This TCR beta chain comes out of a study of T cell responses to AZD1222 COVID-19 vaccine. Study conclusions and caveats: Only 5 to 7 AZD1222 recipients tested seropositive at baseline. Repertoire sampling was restricted to post-peak T cell response timepoints. Among the donors, most were white British and more were female, and clonal diversity was possibly underestimated.

Method: immunoSEQ multiplex PCR; TCRdb's copy keeps in-frame clones and lacks some. The sample records around 170,000 clones, about 86% being singletons. To note about this clone: Its antigen is still unknown.

V lost 6 bases and J 7 bases, leaving 13 bases between the germline ends. The germline gives CDR1 ENHRY, CDR2 SYGVKD. The CDR3 covers 13 residues. The clonotype originates from an adult who received the AZD1222 COVID-19 vaccine. The J gene is TRBJ1-5, the V gene TRBV10-3; D remains ambiguous. Here the sequenced sample was peripheral blood, taken 28 days after the second AZD1222 dose. The CDR3 region has the DNA TGTGCCATCAGGGAAAGGGCGGCGCAGCCCCAGCATTTT. Translating gives CAIRERAAQPQHF.